This passage covers 21 T cell receptor beta chains from one sample sequenced in a study of blood T cells in healthy people across ages. Together with a sample-barcoded 5' primer, a J-beta primer mix was included in a second PCR lasting about 6 to 11 cycles. MiXCR was run by TCRdb on the 5' RACE reads, yielding one entry per CDR3 protein. The sample holds hundreds of thousands of distinct CDR3 sequences, less than 35% seen once. Sequencing input: blood. Every receptor here comes from a woman of 80 years or more in good health.

This clonotype came up once. The chain employs TRBV6-1 and TRBJ1-5, with D uncertain. Germline loops: CDR1 MNHNS, CDR2 SASEGT. Trimming shortened V by 0 bases and J by 7 bases, and 7 bases separated the two germline ends. The CDR3 is made up of 13 amino acids. CDR3 bases: TGTGCCAGCAGTGAAGCCTACTGGCAGCCCCAGCATTTT. Translating it yields CASSEAYWQPQHF.

The J gene is TRBJ2-1, the V gene TRBV2, with 7 bases that match TRBD1. With V trimmed by 8 bases and J by 6 bases, 1 base remained unmatched. Per the germline V gene, CDR1 is SNHLY and CDR2 is FYNNEI. This CDR3 contains 11 residues. DNA for the CDR3: TGTGCCAGCGGACAGGTCAATGAGCAGTTCTTC. Translated, it gives CASGQVNEQFF.

Only a few counts were recorded for this clonotype. CDR3 sequence reads: CASSRGQGARREAFF. CDR3 DNA sequence: TGTGCCAGCTCCCGAGGACAGGGGGCCCGACGGGAAGCTTTCTTT. The genes are TRBV18 and TRBJ1-1; 11 positions match TRBD1. Germline V CDR1 and CDR2: KGHSH, LQKENI. V was pared by 6 bases and J by 8 bases, with 11 bases of the junction left unmatched. The CDR3 sequence is 15 residues long.

The chain has TRBV30 and TRBJ2-3; possible D gene TRBD1, 6 bases. Trimming removed 5 bases from V and 3 bases from J, with 21 bases in between. CDR3 length: 16 amino acids. Per germline, CDR1 GTSNPN and CDR2 SVGIG (reference sequence). CDR3 coding DNA: TGTGCCTGGGGGGCCGGGGCAGGGGTGAGGACAGATACGCAGTATTTT. Its translation is CAWGAGAGVRTDTQYF.

On this clonotype itself: This sequence may be a read error, since a much larger clone differs from it by one base. The chain carries TRBV6-6 and TRBJ2-5; D remains unclear. Germline CDR1 reads MNHNY; CDR2 reads SVGAGI (reference sequence). V was pared by 3 bases and J by 3 bases, with 5 bases between. CDR3 length equals 12 residues. The CDR3: CASSYPKETQYF. CDR3 DNA sequence: TGTGCCAGCAGTTATCCTAAAGAGACCCAGTACTTC.

This clonotype was seen many times. The chain joins TRBV7-9 to TRBJ1-1; no clear D. V was shortened by 4 bases and J by 1 base, with 16 bases between the two germline ends. CDR1 is SEHNR, CDR2 FQNEAQ, per germline (reference sequence). The CDR3 extends over 16 amino acids. The CDR3 bases are TGTGCCAGCAGCTGGGAGACCCAAGACGGGAACACTGAAGCTTTCTTT. Its protein is CASSWETQDGNTEAFF.

This clonotype was recorded many times. This rearrangement joins TRBV15 to TRBJ2-1, with D unclear. The CDR3 is 15 amino acids. V was shortened by 3 bases and J by 5 bases, with 14 bases between the two germline ends. The germline V gene encodes CDR1 LNHNV and CDR2 YYDKDF (reference sequence). The DNA of the CDR3 is TGTGCCACCAGCAGGGGCGGTTTGGCCCACAATGAGCAGTTCTTC. Protein: CATSRGGLAHNEQFF.

In its sample, this clonotype was seen many times. The rearrangement joins TRBV2 to TRBJ1-2; weak D call: TRBD1 (5 bases). Germline V gene lookup returns CDR1 SNHLY and CDR2 FYNNEI. This CDR3 has 14 residues. V gave up 5 bases and J gave up 5 bases, with 15 bases separating them. The CDR3 coding sequence is TGTGCCAGCAGTCAGACCGGGACGGATTATGGCTACACCTTC. As protein: CASSQTGTDYGYTF. Full variable domain (missing parts from reference TRBV2 and TRBJ1-2): EPEVTQTPSHQVTQMGQEVILRCVPISNHLYFYWYRQILGQKVEFLVSFYNNEISEKSEIFDDQFSVERPDGSNFTLKIRSTKLEDSAMYFCASSQTGTDYGYTFGSGTRLTVV.

This clonotype was detected ten times or more. V gene TRBV6-2 or TRBV6-3 combines with J gene TRBJ1-5; 11 nucleotides align to TRBD1. The CDR3 totals 17 residues. Trimming removed 6 bases from V and 3 bases from J; junction bases left unmatched: 10. Per the germline V gene, CDR1 is MNHEY and CDR2 is SVGEGT. The CDR3 loop is CASSPTGQGAYNQPQHF. The CDR3 DNA reads as TGTGCCAGCAGCCCTACTGGACAGGGGGCGTACAATCAGCCCCAGCATTTT.

The sample holds many counts of this clonotype. The chain combines TRBV7-9 with TRBJ2-4, with TRBD2 as a possible D gene (5 bases). CDR1 SEHNR and CDR2 FQNEAQ come from the germline V gene (reference sequence). Trimming cost V 5 bases and J 0 bases, with 14 bases left between them. The CDR3 is 16 amino acids. The CDR3 region has the DNA TGTGCCAGCAGCGGACGTCGGGAACTAGCCAAAAACATTCAGTACTTC. It translates to CASSGRRELAKNIQYF.

This clonotype was detected a few times. The chain has TRBV7-9 and TRBJ2-5; D gene unclear. V lost 3 bases and J 13 bases, leaving 18 bases between the germline ends. CDR1 SEHNR and CDR2 FQNEAQ come from the germline V gene (reference sequence). The CDR3 spans 13 residues. Here the CDR3 DNA reads TGTGCCAGCAGCTTTCCTAGGACGGCCTCCAGGTACTTC. It encodes CASSFPRTASRYF.

In this sample, this clonotype turned up a few times. The V and J genes are TRBV20-1 and TRBJ1-5; 7 bases align to TRBD1. The CDR3 loop spans 13 amino acids. Germline values: CDR1 DFQATT, CDR2 SNEGSKA (reference sequence). CDR3 DNA sequence: TGCAGCGTTCTGACAGGGAGGAATCAGCCCCAGCATTTT. It encodes CSVLTGRNQPQHF.

V is TRBV7-2 and J is TRBJ2-3; D call uncertain. Germline lookup yields CDR1 SGHTA and CDR2 FQGNSA. With 5 bases removed from V and 7 bases from J, the gap between germline ends came to 13 bases. CDR3 length: 13 residues. The CDR3 loop reads CASSPSWGNTQYF. The CDR3 coding sequence is TGTGCCAGCAGCCCCTCTTGGGGAAATACGCAGTATTTT. Based on the CDR3 plus reference TRBV7-2 and TRBJ2-3, the full variable domain is GAGVSQSPSNKVTEKGKDVELRCDPISGHTALYWYRQSLGQGLEFLIYFQGNSAPDKSGLPSDRFSAERTGGSVSTLTIQRTQQEDSAVYLCASSPSWGNTQYFGPGTRLTVL.

On this clonotype: This may be a read error: a much more frequent sequence differs by one nucleotide. The chain recombines TRBV4-2 with TRBJ2-1; 11 nucleotides line up with TRBD2. The germline gives CDR1 LGHNA, CDR2 YNFKEQ. The CDR3 is made up of 17 amino acids. CDR3 in DNA: TGTGCCAGCAGCCGGGAGGGTAGCGGGGGGGCCTACAGTGAGCAGTTCTTC. This codes for CASSREGSGGAYSEQFF.

This clonotype was counted at least ten times. This chain uses TRBV15 with TRBJ2-3; 10 bases are a match to TRBD2. Per the germline V gene, CDR1 is LNHNV and CDR2 is YYDKDF (reference sequence). Losses at the gene ends were 2 bases for V and 0 bases for J; bases not matched to a gene: 2. The length of the CDR3 is 16 residues. CDR3 residues: CATSRLLAGSTDTQYF. The CDR3 DNA reads TGTGCCACCAGCAGACTACTAGCGGGGAGCACAGATACGCAGTATTTT. The full variable domain, its missing parts supplied by reference TRBV15 and TRBJ2-3, is DAMVIQNPRYQVTQFGKPVTLSCSQTLNHNVMYWYQQKSSQAPKLLFHYYDKDFNNEADTPDNFQSRRPNTSFCFLDIRSPGLGDTAMYLCATSRLLAGSTDTQYFGPGTRLTVL.

On this clonotype: A read error is possible here, since a much larger clone lies one base away. The V gene is TRBV20-1, the J gene TRBJ1-2; 8 bases agree with TRBD1. Germline values: CDR1 DFQATT, CDR2 SNEGSKA (reference sequence). The CDR3 covers 13 residues. The chain's CDR3 is CSSTSDREGGCTF. CDR3 nucleotides: TGCAGTTCTACCTCGGACAGGGAAGGGGGCTGCACCTTC.

The CDR3 DNA follows: TGTGCCAGCGGGTACCGGGACTTCCGGAACACCGGGGAGCTGTTTTTT. Its protein is CASGYRDFRNTGELFF. The gene calls are TRBV2 and TRBJ2-2; D is perhaps TRBD2 (6 bases). The germline V gene encodes CDR1 SNHLY and CDR2 FYNNEI. Trimming took off 8 bases at V and 1 base at J, with 17 bases between the two ends. This CDR3 has 16 amino acids.

This clonotype was counted ten times or more. The chain carries TRBV20-1 and TRBJ1-6; D may be TRBD1 (6 bases). The CDR3 loop spans 13 amino acids. Germline V CDR1 and CDR2: DFQATT, SNEGSKA (reference sequence). V gave up 2 bases and J gave up 7 bases, with 9 bases separating them. CDR3 amino acids: CSARYRVNSPLHF. CDR3 nucleotide sequence: TGCAGTGCTAGATACAGGGTCAATTCACCCCTCCACTTT.

This clonotype appeared many times. This sequence joins TRBV5-1 and TRBJ2-7; either TRBD1 or TRBD2 may fit D (5 bases each). CDR1 and CDR2 from the germline V gene are SGHRS and YFSETQ. The CDR3 extends over 15 amino acids. The V gene lost 0 bases and the J gene lost 5 bases, with 15 bases spanning the gap. CDR3 sequence (DNA): TGCGCCAGCAGCTTGGGGGCAGGGAGTAATAACGAGCAGTACTTC. Its protein is CASSLGAGSNNEQYF.

This clonotype was recorded many times. The V call is TRBV20-1, the J call TRBJ2-5, with D perhaps being TRBD1 or TRBD2 (5 bases each). Deletions cut 0 bases from V and 2 bases from J, with 19 bases between. This CDR3 has 17 amino acids. Germline CDR1 is DFQATT and CDR2 is SNEGSKA (reference sequence). The CDR3 DNA reads as TGCAGTGCTAGAGATCGACGGGACGGAGCCTGGCAAGAGACCCAGTACTTC. Its protein is CSARDRRDGAWQETQYF.

This clonotype was counted between two and nine times. The gene calls are TRBV4-1 and TRBJ2-7, with 9 bases matching TRBD2. Germline lookup yields CDR1 MGHRA and CDR2 YSYEKL. This CDR3 contains 16 residues. After removal of 1 base from V and 7 bases from J, the junction contained 11 bases not matched to a gene. The CDR3 DNA sequence: TGCGCCAGCAGCCAAGTCCCTGCGGGGGGGCCCAATGAGCAGTACTTC. Its protein is CASSQVPAGGPNEQYF.